A selection of T cell receptor beta chains follows, all from one sample in a study of T cells in Graves' hyperthyroidism and ophthalmopathy. TCRdb ran MiXCR on the multiplex PCR reads and lists one entry per CDR3 protein. The table has 490,000 or so distinct CDR3 sequences, 22% seen once; the top ten hold about 49%. Sequenced: blood. The origin of the receptors is a woman in her 70s with Graves' ophthalmopathy. Each CDR3 is given with its conserved first and last residue. Each record gives: V gene, D gene, clone size, CDR3 length, J gene, CDR3 protein, CDR3 DNA. A D gene is named only where the DNA matches it firmly. Size values are once, few and many counts, or a class for expanded clones, and some rows have none.

>TRBV2|TRBD1|many|15|TRBJ1-1
CASSPRTGVNTEAFF
TGTGCCAGCAGTCCCCGGACAGGAGTAAACACTGAAGCTTTCTTT
>TRBV29-1|TRBD1|many|15|TRBJ1-1
CSATQGSSNVPEAFF
TGCAGCGCAACACAGGGGTCTAGCAACGTCCCTGAAGCTTTCTTT
>TRBV28|NA|NA|13|TRBJ1-1
CASTLPRRVEAFF
TGTGCCAGCACCCTGCCGAGGAGGGTTGAAGCTTTCTTT
>TRBV20-1|NA|NA|13|TRBJ2-1
CSARGGPGTEQFF
TGCAGTGCTCGTGGGGGCCCAGGAACGGAGCAGTTCTTC
>TRBV5-4|NA|few|15|TRBJ2-1
CASSLVATLYNEQFF
TGTGCCAGCAGCTTGGTTGCGACTTTATACAATGAGCAGTTCTTC
>TRBV12-3/TRBV12-4|NA|few|13|TRBJ2-5
CASSFGGTETQYF
TGTGCCAGCAGTTTTGGGGGCACGGAGACCCAGTACTTC
>TRBV20-1|NA|NA|12|TRBJ2-3
CSAATRTDTQYF
TGCAGTGCCGCGACCCGCACAGATACGCAGTATTTT
>TRBV19|TRBD1|few|16|TRBJ1-4
CASNLPSGQGTEKLFF
TGTGCCAGTAACCTACCATCGGGACAGGGTACTGAAAAACTGTTTTTT
>TRBV29-1|NA|few|14|TRBJ1-2
CSVEVSTKGFGYTF
TGCAGCGTTGAAGTGTCAACGAAAGGATTTGGCTACACCTTC
>TRBV28|NA|many|15|TRBJ1-1
CASRFPGGGYTEAFF
TGTGCCAGCAGGTTCCCCGGGGGGGGATACACTGAAGCTTTCTTT
>TRBV6-1|NA|few|14|TRBJ1-6
CASSQPFDNSPLHF
TGTGCCAGCAGTCAACCTTTCGATAATTCACCCCTCCACTTT
>TRBV2|NA|many|8|TRBJ1-1
CASSDAFF
TGTGCCAGCAGTGACGCTTTCTTT
>TRBV9|NA|few|15|TRBJ2-7
CASSEAGPGTYEQYF
TGTGCCAGCAGCGAGGCCGGTCCAGGAACCTACGAGCAGTACTTC
>TRBV20-1|TRBD1|NA|15|TRBJ1-5
CSARRGQGSNQPQHF
TGCAGTGCTAGGCGAGGACAGGGTAGCAATCAGCCCCAGCATTTT
>TRBV27|TRBD2|NA|19|TRBJ2-2
CASSLQTPGLRFNTGELFF
TGTGCCAGCAGTCTACAAACGCCGGGACTACGATTCAACACCGGGGAGCTGTTTTTT
>TRBV7-2|TRBD2|NA|15|TRBJ2-1
CASSLSAGGRGEQFF
TGTGCCAGCAGCTTATCGGCGGGAGGGCGGGGTGAGCAGTTCTTC
>TRBV11-2|NA|many|12|TRBJ2-2
CASSTRSGELFF
TGTGCCAGCAGCACTAGATCCGGGGAGCTGTTTTTT
>TRBV6-5|NA|NA|15|TRBJ1-2
CASSYPSGGGGGYTF
TGTGCCAGCAGTTACCCGTCGGGGGGCGGGGGGGGCTACACCTTC
>TRBV30|NA|few|11|TRBJ2-7
CAWRAVYEQYF
TGTGCCTGGAGGGCGGTCTACGAGCAGTACTTC
>TRBV27|TRBD1|many|14|TRBJ1-2
CASSFGGQGAGYTF
TGTGCCAGCAGTTTCGGCGGACAGGGGGCAGGCTACACCTTC
>TRBV28|NA|many|14|TRBJ1-6
CASSLGQHNSPLHF
TGTGCCAGCAGTTTGGGGCAACATAATTCACCCCTCCACTTT
>TRBV27|NA|many|15|TRBJ2-2
CASSLVHMNTGELFF
TGTGCCAGCAGTTTAGTACATATGAACACCGGGGAGCTGTTTTTT
>TRBV5-1|NA|NA|14|TRBJ1-3
CASSSPGPGNTIYF
TGCGCCAGCAGCTCCCCAGGGCCTGGAAACACCATATATTTT
>TRBV2|NA|few|14|TRBJ1-3
CASSLPNKANTIYF
TGTGCCAGCAGTTTGCCAAATAAGGCCAACACCATATATTTT
>TRBV20-1|NA|few|15|TRBJ2-3
CSARNVGGNTDTQYF
TGCAGTGCTAGAAATGTCGGCGGCAACACAGATACGCAGTATTTT
>TRBV20-1|NA|many|14|TRBJ1-1
CSASPPQWDTEAFF
TGCAGTGCTAGTCCACCTCAGTGGGACACTGAAGCTTTCTTT
>TRBV19|NA|NA|15|TRBJ1-5
CASSISGLGNQPQHF
TGTGCCAGTAGTATTTCGGGGTTGGGCAATCAGCCCCAGCATTTT
>TRBV10-3|NA|many|15|TRBJ2-1
CAISDGGQRGNEQFF
TGTGCCATCAGTGATGGTGGCCAGCGTGGCAATGAGCAGTTCTTC
>TRBV20-1|TRBD2|NA|13|TRBJ2-3
CSAASGTTDTQYF
TGCAGTGCGGCTAGCGGGACCACAGATACGCAGTATTTT
>TRBV10-2|TRBD2|NA|17|TRBJ2-3
CASSEFPAGGYSDTQYF
TGCGCCAGCAGTGAGTTTCCAGCGGGAGGATATTCAGATACGCAGTATTTT